The count of the clone carrying this TCR beta chain is one. CDR3 length equals 15 residues. With 0 bases removed from V and 1 base from J, the gap between germline ends came to 9 bases. CDR1 is LGHNA, CDR2 YSLEER, per germline. Methods used by the authors: Amplification of reference gene primers was used by the study to estimate nucleated cell counts. This table comes from immunoSEQ multiplex PCR, and its TCRdb copy is limited to in-frame clones, with some not included. V and J calls and clone size come straight from that table; D and trimming were deduced from the DNA. This repertoire shows approximately 320,000 clones, roughly 86% found once; its top ten account for about 8.9%. Two negative PCRs, clearance, or symptom resolution characterized the recovered Cohort 3 donors. This record comes from a study of blood T cell repertoires in COVID-19.

The sample consisted of PBMCs or T cells enriched from blood (not recorded which). The clonotype was recovered from a woman aged 18-30 years who had recovered from COVID-19. The chain employs TRBV4-3 and TRBJ1-1; D call uncertain. Here the CDR3 DNA reads TGCGCCAGCAGCCAAGAGATCGTCGGGAACACTGAAGCTTTCTTT. Translation: CASSQEIVGNTEAFF.